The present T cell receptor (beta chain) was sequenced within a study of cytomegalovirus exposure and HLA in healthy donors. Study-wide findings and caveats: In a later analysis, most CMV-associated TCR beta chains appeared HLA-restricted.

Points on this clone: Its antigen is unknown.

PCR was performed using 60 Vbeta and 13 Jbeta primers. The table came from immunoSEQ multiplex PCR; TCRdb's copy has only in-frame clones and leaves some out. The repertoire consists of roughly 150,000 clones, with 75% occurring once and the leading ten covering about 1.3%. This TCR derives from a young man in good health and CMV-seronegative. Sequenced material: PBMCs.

CDR3 sequence: CASSKLRDLNTDTQYF. The CDR3 DNA is TGCGCCAGCAGCAAGCTCCGGGACTTGAACACAGATACGCAGTATTTT. The V and J genes are TRBV5-1 and TRBJ2-3, with D perhaps TRBD2 (6 bases). Trimming left V 4 bases short and J 2 bases short, with 17 bases between. The CDR3 sequence is 16 residues long. Germline CDR1 SGHRS, CDR2 YFSETQ.